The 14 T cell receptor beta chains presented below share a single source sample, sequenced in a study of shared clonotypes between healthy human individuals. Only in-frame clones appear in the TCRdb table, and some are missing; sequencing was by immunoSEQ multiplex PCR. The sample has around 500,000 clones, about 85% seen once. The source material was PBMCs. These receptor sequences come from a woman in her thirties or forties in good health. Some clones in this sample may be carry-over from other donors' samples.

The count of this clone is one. CDR3 in DNA: TGTGCCAGCAGCTTAACTAATGAGCAGTTCTTC. As protein: CASSLTNEQFF. The chain employs TRBV7-8 and TRBJ2-1; the D is unclear. The length of the CDR3 is 11 residues. The germline V gene encodes CDR1 SGHVS and CDR2 FQNEAQ. V lost 2 bases, J lost 7 bases, and 3 bases lay in between.

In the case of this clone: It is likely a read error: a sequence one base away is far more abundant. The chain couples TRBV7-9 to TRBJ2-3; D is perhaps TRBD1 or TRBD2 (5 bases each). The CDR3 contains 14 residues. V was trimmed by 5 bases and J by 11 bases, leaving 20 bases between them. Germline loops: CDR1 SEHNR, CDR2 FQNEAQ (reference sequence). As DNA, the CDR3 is TGTGCCAGCAGCGAGTACCGTGGGGGAAATATGCAGTATTTT. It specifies CASSEYRGGNMQYF.

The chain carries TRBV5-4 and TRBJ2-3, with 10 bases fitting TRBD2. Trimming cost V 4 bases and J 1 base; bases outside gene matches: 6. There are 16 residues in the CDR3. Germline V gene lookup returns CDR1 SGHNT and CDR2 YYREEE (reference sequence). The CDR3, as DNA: TGTGCCAGCAGCGGTGGGACTAGCGAGGGCACAGATACGCAGTATTTT. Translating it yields CASSGGTSEGTDTQYF.

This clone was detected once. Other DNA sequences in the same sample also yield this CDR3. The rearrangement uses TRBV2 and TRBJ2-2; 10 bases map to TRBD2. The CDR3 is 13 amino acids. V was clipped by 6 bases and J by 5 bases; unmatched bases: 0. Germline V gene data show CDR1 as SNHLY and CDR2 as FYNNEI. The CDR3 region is CASRAGGTGELFF. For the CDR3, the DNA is TGTGCCAGCAGAGCGGGGGGGACCGGGGAGCTGTTTTTT.

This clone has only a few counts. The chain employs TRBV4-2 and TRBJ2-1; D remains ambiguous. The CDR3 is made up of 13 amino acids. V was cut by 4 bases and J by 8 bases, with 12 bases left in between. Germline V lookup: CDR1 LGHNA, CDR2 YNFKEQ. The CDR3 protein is CASSPTEFYEQFF. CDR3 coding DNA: TGTGCCAGCAGCCCCACAGAGTTCTATGAGCAGTTCTTC.

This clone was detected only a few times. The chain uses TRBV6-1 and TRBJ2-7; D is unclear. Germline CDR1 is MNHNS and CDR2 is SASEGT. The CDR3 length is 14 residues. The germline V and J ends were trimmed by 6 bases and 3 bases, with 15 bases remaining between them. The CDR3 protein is CASSRAPDVYEQYF. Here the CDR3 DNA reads TGTGCCAGCAGCCGGGCCCCGGACGTCTACGAGCAGTACTTC.

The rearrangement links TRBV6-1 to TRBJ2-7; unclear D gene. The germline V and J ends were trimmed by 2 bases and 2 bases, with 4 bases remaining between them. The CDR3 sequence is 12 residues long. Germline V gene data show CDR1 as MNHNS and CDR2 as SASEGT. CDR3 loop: CASSEQAYEQYF. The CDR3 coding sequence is TGTGCCAGCAGTGAACAGGCCTACGAGCAGTACTTC.

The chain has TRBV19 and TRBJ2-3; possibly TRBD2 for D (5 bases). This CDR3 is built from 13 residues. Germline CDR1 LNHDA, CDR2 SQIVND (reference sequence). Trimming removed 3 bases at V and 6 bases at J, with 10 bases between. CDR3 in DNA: TGTGCCAGTAGTATTCTAGCCCGTGATACGCAGTATTTT. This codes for CASSILARDTQYF.

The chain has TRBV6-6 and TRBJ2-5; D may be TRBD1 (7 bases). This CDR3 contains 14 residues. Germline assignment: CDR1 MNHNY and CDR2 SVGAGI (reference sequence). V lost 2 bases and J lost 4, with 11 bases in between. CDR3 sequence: CASSYPEGAETQYF. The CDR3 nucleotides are TGTGCCAGCAGTTACCCGGAGGGGGCAGAGACCCAGTACTTC.

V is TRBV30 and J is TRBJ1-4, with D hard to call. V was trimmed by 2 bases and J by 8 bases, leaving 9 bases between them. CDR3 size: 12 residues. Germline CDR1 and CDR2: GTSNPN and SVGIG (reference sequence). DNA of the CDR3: TGTGCCTGGAGTAGGGATACGGAAAAACTGTTTTTT. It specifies CAWSRDTEKLFF.

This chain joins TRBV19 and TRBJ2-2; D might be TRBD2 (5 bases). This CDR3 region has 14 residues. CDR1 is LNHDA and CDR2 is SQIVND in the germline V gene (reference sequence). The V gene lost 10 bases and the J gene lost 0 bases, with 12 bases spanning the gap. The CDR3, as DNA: TGTGCCACCAACCCCGGGGCGAACACCGGGGAGCTGTTTTTT. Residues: CATNPGANTGELFF.

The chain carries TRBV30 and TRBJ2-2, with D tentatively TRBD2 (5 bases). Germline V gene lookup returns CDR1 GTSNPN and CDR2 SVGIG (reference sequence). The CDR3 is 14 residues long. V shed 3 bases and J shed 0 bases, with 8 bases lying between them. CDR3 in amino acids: CAWSVLANTGELFF. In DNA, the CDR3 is TGTGCCTGGAGCGTACTAGCGAACACCGGGGAGCTGTTTTTT.

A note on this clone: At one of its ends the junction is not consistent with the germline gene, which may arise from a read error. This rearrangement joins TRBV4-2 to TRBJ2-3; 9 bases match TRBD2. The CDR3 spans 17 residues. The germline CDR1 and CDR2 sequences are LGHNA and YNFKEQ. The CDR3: CASSQATAGGGDDTRYF. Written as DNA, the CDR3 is TGTGCCAGCAGCCAAGCAACAGCGGGAGGAGGGGACGATACGCGGTATTTT.

The CDR3 DNA follows: TGTGCCAGCTCACCTTCCGCAGTCTCCTACGAGCAGTACTTC. Its protein is CASSPSAVSYEQYF. The chain recombines TRBV18 with TRBJ2-7; no clear D gene. The CDR3 runs to 14 residues. V lost 3 bases and J 0 bases, leaving 9 bases between the germline ends. Germline V gene data show CDR1 as KGHSH and CDR2 as LQKENI. Complete variable domain (other parts from reference TRBV18 and TRBJ2-7): NAGVMQNPRHLVRRRGQEARLRCSPMKGHSHVYWYRQLPEEGLKFMVYLQKENIIDESGMPKERFSAEFPKEGPSILRIQQVVRGDSAAYFCASSPSAVSYEQYFGPGTRLTVT.